This is a list of T cell receptor beta chains from one sample in a study of blood T cell repertoires in COVID-19. The protocol was immunoSEQ multiplex PCR, while the TCRdb copy is restricted to in-frame clones and leaves out a portion. The data contain about 100,000 clones, more than 85% of them singletons. The sequenced material came from peripheral blood. The receptors shown here come from a man aged 25 to 45 in a cohort sampled during active COVID-19. The CDR3 runs from the conserved cysteine through the conserved F or W. The D gene is left open where the match is weak. A row's size may be missing; if present it is once, few, many or a size class.

TRBJ2-7	TRBD1	NA	TRBV6-6	TGTGCCAGCAGAATAGGACAGGGGGCCTACGAGCAGTACTTC	CASRIGQGAYEQYF
TRBJ2-7	NA	once	TRBV2	TGTGCCAGCAGTGTCGGGACACTCCCCTACGAGCAGTACTTC	CASSVGTLPYEQYF
TRBJ1-2	NA	NA	TRBV29-1	TGCAGCGTTACGTTCAGGGGTCGGGGCTACACCTTC	CSVTFRGRGYTF
TRBJ2-1	NA	NA	TRBV5-1	TGCGCCAGCAGCTTGGAGGGGGTAGCGCGGAATGAGCAGTTCTTC	CASSLEGVARNEQFF
TRBJ1-2	NA	few	TRBV12-3/TRBV12-4	TGTGCCAGCAGTTTAGGACAGTACGGCTACACCTTC	CASSLGQYGYTF
TRBJ2-5	TRBD2	NA	TRBV28	TGTGCCAGCAGTGGGACTAGCGGGGGGCCAAGAGAGACCCAGTACTTC	CASSGTSGGPRETQYF
TRBJ1-1	NA	NA	TRBV7-3	TGTGCCAGCAGCTTAAAGGGGTCTACTGAAGCTTTCTTT	CASSLKGSTEAFF
TRBJ1-1	TRBD1	NA	TRBV6-5	TGTGCCACCTTGGACAGGCACATGAACACTGAAGCTTTCTTT	CATLDRHMNTEAFF
TRBJ2-3	NA	NA	TRBV30	TGTGCCTGGAGTCGGGGAGCAGATACGCAGTATTTT	CAWSRGADTQYF
TRBJ2-3	TRBD2	NA	TRBV19	TGTGCCAGTAAGGGACTAGCGGGGCCATGGGGCACAGATACGCAGTATTTT	CASKGLAGPWGTDTQYF
TRBJ2-1	NA	NA	TRBV6-4	TGTGCCAGCAGTCACGAGGGGGGGCTCCCCTACAATGAGCAGTTCTTC	CASSHEGGLPYNEQFF
TRBJ2-6	NA	NA	TRBV9	TGTGCCAGCAGCGTAGGACTCTCTGGGGCCAACGTCCTGACTTTC	CASSVGLSGANVLTF
TRBJ2-2	TRBD1	NA	TRBV12-3/TRBV12-4	TGTGCCAGCAGTACAGGGGCCGGGGAGCTGTTTTTT	CASSTGAGELFF
TRBJ1-1	TRBD1	NA	TRBV19	TGTGCCAGTAGTTCCTCCCTCCTACAGGGGGGTAAAACTGAAGCTTTCTTT	CASSSSLLQGGKTEAFF
TRBJ2-7	NA	NA	TRBV5-1	TGCGCCAGCGCGGACGGGACCTACGAGCAGTACTTC	CASADGTYEQYF
TRBJ2-7	NA	NA	TRBV9	TGTGCCAGCAGCGTTTCGGAGGGGCATGTCTACGAGCAGTACTTC	CASSVSEGHVYEQYF
TRBJ1-4	TRBD1	once	TRBV6-5	TGTGCCAGCAGTTACTCGACAGGGGCTGGTAATGAAAAACTGTTTTTT	CASSYSTGAGNEKLFF
TRBJ1-1	NA	NA	TRBV20-1	TGCAGTGCTAGGAGGGCGGTCGAAGCTTTCTTT	CSARRAVEAFF
TRBJ1-1	TRBD1	NA	TRBV19	TGTGCCAGTACGCCTAACAGGGGCACTGAAGCTTTCTTT	CASTPNRGTEAFF
TRBJ1-6	TRBD1	NA	TRBV2	TGTGCCAGCAGGGCCACAGGGGGTATGAATTCACCCCTCCACTTT	CASRATGGMNSPLHF
TRBJ1-5	TRBD1	NA	TRBV6-1	TGTGCCAGCAGTGAGCCTCCAGGGGGCGGGAATCAGCCCCAGCATTTT	CASSEPPGGGNQPQHF
TRBJ2-7	TRBD1	NA	TRBV28	TGTGCCAGCAGTCACAGACAGGGCGGCCACTACGAGCAGTACTTC	CASSHRQGGHYEQYF
TRBJ2-7	NA	NA	TRBV6-5	TGTGCCAGCAGTTACCGGGACTTAGGAGCCTACGAGCAGTACTTC	CASSYRDLGAYEQYF
TRBJ1-1	NA	NA	TRBV12-3/TRBV12-4	TGTGCCAGCAGCCTGTCGTCCGTTGAAGCTTTCTTT	CASSLSSVEAFF
TRBJ2-5	TRBD1	once	TRBV24-1	TGTGCCACCAGTGATCCGGGACAGGGGGCGGGAGAGACCCAGTACTTC	CATSDPGQGAGETQYF
TRBJ1-1	NA	NA	TRBV30	TGTGCCTGGAGTGTATCGGTGAACACTGAAGCTTTCTTT	CAWSVSVNTEAFF
TRBJ2-1	NA	NA	TRBV10-3	TGTGCCATCAGTGATGGCGGGGACTCCTACAATGAGCAGTTCTTC	CAISDGGDSYNEQFF
TRBJ2-1	NA	once	TRBV11-3	TGTGCCAGCAGCCGGGCCTACAATGAGCAGTTCTTC	CASSRAYNEQFF
TRBJ2-5	NA	NA	TRBV19	TGTGCCAGTAGTATGCGTCCGGAGGAGACCCAGTACTTC	CASSMRPEETQYF